These 28 T cell receptor beta chains were sequenced from one sample in a study of OX40 agonist ivuxolimab in advanced cancers. Assay: immunoSEQ multiplex PCR; the TCRdb copy retains only in-frame clones and omits some. The sample holds 73,000 or so clones, approximately 78% seen once. Sequenced material: CD4+ or CD8+ T cells sorted from blood, taken in a trial of the OX40 agonist ivuxolimab. The receptors stem from an adult with an advanced solid tumor such as melanoma, head and neck, liver or kidney cancer.

The V call is TRBV20-1, the J call TRBJ1-5; no clear D gene. The germline V and J ends were trimmed by 0 bases and 11 bases, with 8 bases remaining between them. Germline V CDR1 and CDR2: DFQATT, SNEGSKA (reference sequence). The CDR3 is 11 amino acids. In DNA form, the CDR3 reads TGCAGTGCTAGAGATTGGCAGGCCCAGCATTTT. Encoded protein: CSARDWQAQHF.

This clone came up once. The J gene is TRBJ2-7, the V gene TRBV30; D might be TRBD2 (5 bases). V was shortened by 0 bases and J by 3 bases, with 9 bases between the two germline ends. Germline V CDR1 and CDR2: GTSNPN, SVGIG (reference sequence). This CDR3 contains 13 residues. The CDR3 here is CAWSVGRFYEQYF. The DNA for the CDR3 is TGTGCCTGGAGTGTAGGGAGATTCTACGAGCAGTACTTC.

This clone was seen ten or more times. The chain couples TRBV5-6 to TRBJ1-5; the match to TRBD1 covers 12 bases. CDR1 is SGHDT, CDR2 YYEEEE, per germline. The CDR3 length is 15 residues. V dropped 4 bases and J dropped 6; count of bases not matched to a gene: 5. CDR3 sequence reads: CASSRDRGQGQPQHF. The CDR3, as DNA: TGTGCCAGCAGCCGGGACAGGGGGCAAGGTCAGCCCCAGCATTTT.

This chain joins TRBV5-4 and TRBJ2-2, with TRBD2 identical over 9 bases. Per germline, CDR1 SGHNT and CDR2 YYREEE (reference sequence). This CDR3 contains 15 residues. Trimming at V came to 5 bases and at J to 5 bases, leaving 7 bases not matched to a gene. The CDR3 sequence is CASRPAGGWTGELFF. The CDR3 nucleotides are TGTGCCAGCAGGCCAGCGGGGGGATGGACCGGGGAGCTGTTTTTT.

The V and J genes are TRBV5-4 and TRBJ2-3; D is unclear. The germline gives CDR1 SGHNT, CDR2 YYREEE (reference sequence). Trimming removed 1 base at V and 7 bases at J, with 7 bases between. The CDR3 is made up of 12 amino acids. This chain's CDR3 is CASSLLENTQYF. CDR3 in DNA: TGTGCCAGCAGCTTGTTAGAAAATACGCAGTATTTT. Using reference TRBV5-4 and TRBJ2-3 for the parts outside the CDR3, the full variable domain is ETGVTQSPTHLIKTRGQQVTLRCSSQSGHNTVSWYQQALGQGPQFIFQYYREEENGRGNFPPRFSGLQFPNYSSELNVNALELDDSALYLCASSLLENTQYFGPGTRLTVL.

The sample holds a few counts of this clone. The genes are TRBV27 and TRBJ1-6; TRBD1 matches 10 bases. CDR1 and CDR2 from the germline V gene are MNHEY and SMNVEV (reference sequence). V lost 6 bases and J lost 10; bases outside the gene matches: 12. The CDR3 consists of 16 residues. The CDR3 here is CASRPNWDRGSSPLHF. In DNA, the CDR3 is TGTGCCAGCAGGCCGAACTGGGACAGGGGTAGCTCACCCCTCCACTTT.

The rearrangement uses TRBV5-1 and TRBJ1-2; 9 bases agree with TRBD1. The V gene end was trimmed by 4 bases and the J gene end by 7 bases; junction bases not matched to a gene: 11. This CDR3 is 15 amino acids long. Germline V CDR1 and CDR2: SGHRS, YFSETQ. CDR3 bases: TGCGCCAGCAGCACCCACGGACAGGGGCTAGGTGGCTACACCTTC. It codes for CASSTHGQGLGGYTF.

The chain is built from TRBV18 and TRBJ1-1; D gene unclear. Trimming stripped 0 bases from V and 4 bases from J, with 6 bases between. The CDR3 contains 13 residues. Germline assignment: CDR1 KGHSH and CDR2 LQKENI. The CDR3 sequence: CASSPPGVTEAFF. The DNA for the CDR3 is TGTGCCAGCTCACCACCGGGCGTCACTGAAGCTTTCTTT.

This clone was found once. CDR3 residues: CASRQESEAQYF. In DNA, the CDR3 is TGTGCCAGCAGACAGGAGTCTGAGGCCCAGTACTTC. The V gene is TRBV6-1, the J gene TRBJ2-5; weak D call: TRBD1 (5 bases). Trimming stripped 6 bases from V and 9 bases from J, with 14 bases between. The CDR3 is made up of 12 amino acids. Per germline, CDR1 MNHNS and CDR2 SASEGT.

The genes are TRBV27 and TRBJ1-6; tentative D call: TRBD1 (5 bases). The CDR3 has 15 residues. Trimming removed 6 bases from V and 10 bases from J, with 19 bases in between. From germline, CDR1 is MNHEY and CDR2 SMNVEV (reference sequence). The CDR3 region has the DNA TGTGCCAGCAGCCAAACCGGGCCCAGGGTCTCACCCCTCCACTTT. This codes for CASSQTGPRVSPLHF.

The CDR3 protein is CSVGAFNQPQHF. The CDR3 nucleotides are TGCAGCGTTGGGGCTTTCAATCAGCCCCAGCATTTT. V and J are TRBV29-1 and TRBJ1-5; D call uncertain. V dropped 4 bases and J dropped 3 bases, with 7 bases sitting between them. Germline V gene lookup returns CDR1 SQVTM and CDR2 ANQGSEA. The CDR3 sequence is 12 residues long. Combining the CDR3 with reference TRBV29-1 and TRBJ1-5 gives the whole variable domain SAVISQKPSRDICQRGTSLTIQCQVDSQVTMMFWYRQQPGQSLTLIATANQGSEATYESGFVIDKFPISRPNLTFSTLTVSNMSPEDSSIYLCSVGAFNQPQHFGDGTRLSIL.

V gene TRBV5-4 combines with J gene TRBJ1-1, with TRBD1 matching 8 bases. This CDR3 has 15 amino acids. Germline CDR1 is SGHNT and CDR2 is YYREEE (reference sequence). Losses at the gene ends were 4 bases for V and 5 bases for J; bases not matched to a gene: 10. CDR3 residues: CASSTASRTGTEAFF. In nucleotides, the CDR3 is TGTGCCAGCAGCACCGCCTCCAGGACAGGGACTGAAGCTTTCTTT.

The chain combines TRBV19 with TRBJ1-6; unclear D gene. The V and J ends lost 7 bases and 10 bases respectively, with 14 bases between them. This CDR3 region has 13 residues. Germline V lookup: CDR1 LNHDA, CDR2 SQIVND (reference sequence). CDR3 nucleotides: TGTGCCAGTACCACCGGAGCGGGATCACCCCTCCACTTT. It translates to CASTTGAGSPLHF.

The chain carries TRBV11-2 and TRBJ1-2, with D hard to call. Trimming cost V 5 bases and J 3 bases, with 10 bases left between them. Per germline, CDR1 SGHAT and CDR2 FQNNGV. This CDR3 contains 13 residues. The DNA for the CDR3 is TGTGCCAGCAGCCAAACAAGTTACTATGGCTACACCTTC. This gives the protein CASSQTSYYGYTF.

V is TRBV5-1 and J is TRBJ1-2; tentatively, D is TRBD1 (6 bases). With 0 bases removed from V and 8 bases from J, the gap between germline ends came to 20 bases. This CDR3 is built from 16 residues. Germline-derived CDR1 and CDR2 are SGHRS and YFSETQ. CDR3: CASSLASGRGIRGYTF. CDR3 bases: TGCGCCAGCAGCTTGGCCAGCGGCAGGGGAATTCGGGGCTACACCTTC.

The chain employs TRBV4-1 and TRBJ2-2; 10 nucleotides align to TRBD2. The ends lost 0 bases at V and 0 bases at J; junction bases unmatched: 7. This CDR3 spans 19 amino acids. Germline assignment: CDR1 MGHRA and CDR2 YSYEKL. The CDR3 reads CASSQEGGGLAANTGELFF. CDR3 DNA sequence: TGCGCCAGCAGCCAAGAAGGGGGCGGACTAGCGGCGAACACCGGGGAGCTGTTTTTT.

The gene calls are TRBV2 and TRBJ1-1, with 9 bases aligning to TRBD1. V was pared by 6 bases and J by 3 bases, with 8 bases of the junction left unmatched. This CDR3 comprises 15 residues. Germline CDR1 reads SNHLY; CDR2 reads FYNNEI. CDR3 loop: CASRSTGGMYTEAFF. The CDR3 nucleotides are TGTGCCAGCAGGTCGACAGGGGGAATGTACACTGAAGCTTTCTTT.

V usage is TRBV25-1 and J usage is TRBJ1-5; D remains ambiguous. Germline assignment: CDR1 MGHDK and CDR2 SYGVNS. Trimming removed 2 bases at V and 1 base at J, with 15 bases between. CDR3 size: 17 residues. CDR3 sequence reads: CASSEPTGLLSNQPQHF. In DNA form, the CDR3 reads TGTGCCAGCAGTGAACCAACCGGACTACTAAGCAATCAGCCCCAGCATTTT.

The V gene is TRBV7-2, the J gene TRBJ2-2; D uncertain. There are 15 residues in the CDR3. Trimming stripped 11 bases from V and 0 bases from J, with 16 bases between. Germline V gene sequence: CDR1 SGHTA, CDR2 FQGNSA. In DNA form, the CDR3 reads TGTGCCGAGGTTTTGACGGACGCGAACACCGGGGAGCTGTTTTTT. It yields the protein CAEVLTDANTGELFF.

The V gene is TRBV7-6, the J gene TRBJ2-1; D is perhaps TRBD2 (6 bases). Between the trimmed V and J ends, which lost 5 bases and 10 bases, there was a span of 18 bases. Germline V gene lookup returns CDR1 SGHVS and CDR2 FNYEAQ. There are 14 residues in the CDR3. CDR3 nucleotides: TGTGCCAGCAGCACCCGACTAGGAGGGGAGGAGCAGTTCTTC. This encodes CASSTRLGGEEQFF.

The CDR3 region is CASSYSGTGAETQYF. CDR3 sequence (DNA): TGTGCCAGCAGTTACTCCGGGACAGGGGCAGAGACCCAGTACTTC. V and J are TRBV6-5 and TRBJ2-5; TRBD1 aligns across 10 bases. V lost 0 bases to trimming and J lost 4 bases; unmatched junction nucleotides: 2. CDR1 and CDR2 (germline): MNHEY, SVGAGI. This CDR3 comprises 15 residues.

J is TRBJ2-2 and V is TRBV5-1; 8 bases fit TRBD2. This CDR3 is 17 amino acids long. Germline trimming cut 1 base from V and 0 bases from J; bases unmatched to any gene: 5. Germline lookup yields CDR1 SGHRS and CDR2 YFSETQ. The CDR3 sequence: CASSLSLSGTNTGELFF. The CDR3 DNA sequence: TGCGCCAGCAGCTTGTCCCTTAGCGGGACGAACACCGGGGAGCTGTTTTTT.

The rearrangement links TRBV4-1 to TRBJ2-3; D might be TRBD2 (6 bases). The germline CDR1 and CDR2 sequences are MGHRA and YSYEKL. This CDR3 comprises 15 residues. V was cut by 2 bases and J by 2 bases, with 11 bases left in between. The CDR3 coding sequence is TGCGCCAGCAGCCAACTAGCGCACACCACAGATACGCAGTATTTT. Translation gives CASSQLAHTTDTQYF.

This chain joins TRBV5-1 and TRBJ2-2; TRBD2 matches 13 bases. Germline V gene data show CDR1 as SGHRS and CDR2 as YFSETQ. With V trimmed by 5 bases and J by 3 bases, 4 bases remained unmatched. This CDR3 region has 16 residues. The CDR3 region is CASRRTSGGYTGELFF. The CDR3 DNA is TGCGCCAGCAGGAGGACTAGCGGGGGATACACCGGGGAGCTGTTTTTT.

The sample holds a few counts of this clone. The gene calls are TRBV6-6 and TRBJ1-3; possibly TRBD1 for D (5 bases). V lost 5 bases and J 0 bases, leaving 8 bases between the germline ends. Per germline, CDR1 MNHNY and CDR2 SVGAGI (reference sequence). The CDR3 totals 14 residues. The CDR3 reads CASSPGISGNTIYF. The CDR3 nucleotides read TGTGCCAGCAGTCCAGGGATCTCTGGAAACACCATATATTTT.

V gene TRBV6-5 combines with J gene TRBJ2-5; D not certain. Germline V gene data show CDR1 as MNHEY and CDR2 as SVGAGI. The V end lost 8 bases, the J end lost 5 bases, and 6 bases lay between the germline ends. CDR3 length: 10 residues. As DNA, the CDR3 is TGTGCCAGCGGGCGGGAGACCCAGTACTTC. The encoded protein is CASGRETQYF.

The genes are TRBV28 and TRBJ1-1, with 9 bases identical to TRBD1. V was clipped by 5 bases and J by 5 bases; unmatched bases: 9. CDR1 and CDR2 (germline): MDHEN, SYDVKM. The CDR3 spans 15 residues. In DNA form, the CDR3 reads TGTGCCAGCAGTCCGCCTAACAGGGGGCAGACTGAAGCTTTCTTT. It yields the protein CASSPPNRGQTEAFF.

The chain has TRBV5-1 and TRBJ1-6; 8 nucleotides match TRBD1. Germline-derived CDR1 and CDR2 are SGHRS and YFSETQ. V lost 1 base, J lost 8 bases, and 5 bases stayed unmatched. CDR3 length equals 15 residues. The CDR3: CASSLSDRDYSPLHF. DNA of the CDR3: TGCGCCAGCAGCTTGTCGGACAGGGATTATTCACCCCTCCACTTT.